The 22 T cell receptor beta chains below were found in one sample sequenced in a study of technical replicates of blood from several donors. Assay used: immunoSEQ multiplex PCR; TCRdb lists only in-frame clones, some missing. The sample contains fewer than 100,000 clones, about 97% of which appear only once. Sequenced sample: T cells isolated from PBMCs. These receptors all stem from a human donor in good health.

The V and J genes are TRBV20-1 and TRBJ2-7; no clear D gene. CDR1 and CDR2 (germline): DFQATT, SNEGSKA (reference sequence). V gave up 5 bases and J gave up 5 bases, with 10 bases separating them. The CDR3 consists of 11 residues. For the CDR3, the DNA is TGCAGTGCTGCGTATTATCACGAGCAGTACTTC. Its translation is CSAAYYHEQYF.

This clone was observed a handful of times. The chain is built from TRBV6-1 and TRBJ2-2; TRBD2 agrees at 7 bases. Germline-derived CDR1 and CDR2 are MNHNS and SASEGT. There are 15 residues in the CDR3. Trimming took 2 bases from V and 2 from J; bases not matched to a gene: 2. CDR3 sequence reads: CASSEQRGNTGELFF. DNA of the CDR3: TGTGCCAGCAGTGAACAGCGGGGAAACACCGGGGAGCTGTTTTTT.

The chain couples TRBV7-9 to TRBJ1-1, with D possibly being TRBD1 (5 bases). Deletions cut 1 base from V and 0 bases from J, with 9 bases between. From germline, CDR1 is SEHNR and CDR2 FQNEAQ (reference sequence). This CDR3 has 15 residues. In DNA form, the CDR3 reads TGTGCCAGCAGCTTAGGGGGCGAATTGAACACTGAAGCTTTCTTT. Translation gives CASSLGGELNTEAFF.

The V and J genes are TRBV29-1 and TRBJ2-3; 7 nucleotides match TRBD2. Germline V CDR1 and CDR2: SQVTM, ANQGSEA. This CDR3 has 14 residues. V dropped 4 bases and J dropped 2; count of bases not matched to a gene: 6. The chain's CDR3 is CSVGDYRATDTQYF. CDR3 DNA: TGCAGCGTTGGGGACTACCGGGCCACAGATACGCAGTATTTT.

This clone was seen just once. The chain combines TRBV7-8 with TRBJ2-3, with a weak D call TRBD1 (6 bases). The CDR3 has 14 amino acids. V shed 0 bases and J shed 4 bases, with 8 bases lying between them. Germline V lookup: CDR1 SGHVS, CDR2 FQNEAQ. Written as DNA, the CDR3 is TGTGCCAGCAGCTTAGCAAGGACAGCAGATACGCAGTATTTT. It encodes CASSLARTADTQYF. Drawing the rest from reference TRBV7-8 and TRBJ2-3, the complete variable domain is GAGVSQSPRYKVAKRGQDVALRCDPISGHVSLFWYQQALGQGPEFLTYFQNEAQLDKSGLPSDRFFAERPEGSVSTLKIQRTQQEDSAVYLCASSLARTADTQYFGPGTRLTVL.

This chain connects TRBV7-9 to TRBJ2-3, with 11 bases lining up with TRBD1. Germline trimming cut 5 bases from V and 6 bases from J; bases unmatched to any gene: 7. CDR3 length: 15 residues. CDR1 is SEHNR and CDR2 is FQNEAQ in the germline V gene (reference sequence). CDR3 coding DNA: TGTGCCAGCAGCCCAGGACAGGGGGCCGGGGATACGCAGTATTTT. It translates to CASSPGQGAGDTQYF. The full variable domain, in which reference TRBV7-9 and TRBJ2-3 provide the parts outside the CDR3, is DTGVSQNPRHKITKRGQNVTFRCDPISEHNRLYWYRQTLGQGPEFLTYFQNEAQLEKSRLLSDRFSAERPKGSFSTLEIQRTEQGDSAMYLCASSPGQGAGDTQYFGPGTRLTVL.

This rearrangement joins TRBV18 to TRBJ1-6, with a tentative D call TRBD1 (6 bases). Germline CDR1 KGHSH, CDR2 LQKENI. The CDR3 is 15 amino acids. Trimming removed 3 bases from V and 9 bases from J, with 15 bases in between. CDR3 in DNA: TGTGCCAGCTCACCGGAGGCAGGGGTGGGTTCACCCCTCCACTTT. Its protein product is CASSPEAGVGSPLHF.

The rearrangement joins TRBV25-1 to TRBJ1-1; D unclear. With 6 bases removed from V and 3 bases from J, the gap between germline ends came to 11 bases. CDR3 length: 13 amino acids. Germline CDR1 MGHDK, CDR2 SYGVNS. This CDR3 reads CASRTTGYTEAFF. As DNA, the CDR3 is TGTGCCAGCAGAACGACGGGATACACTGAAGCTTTCTTT.

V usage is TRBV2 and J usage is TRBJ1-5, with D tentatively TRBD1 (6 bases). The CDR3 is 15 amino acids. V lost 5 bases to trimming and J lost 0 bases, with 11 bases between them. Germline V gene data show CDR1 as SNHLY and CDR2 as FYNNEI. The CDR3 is CASSSGVYSNQPQHF. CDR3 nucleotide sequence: TGTGCCAGCAGTTCAGGGGTTTATAGCAATCAGCCCCAGCATTTT.

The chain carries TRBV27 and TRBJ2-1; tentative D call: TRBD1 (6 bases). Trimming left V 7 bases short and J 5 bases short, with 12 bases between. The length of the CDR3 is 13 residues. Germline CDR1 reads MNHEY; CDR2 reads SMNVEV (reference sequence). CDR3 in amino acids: CASTGTLNNEQFF. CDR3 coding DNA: TGTGCCAGCACCGGGACACTTAACAATGAGCAGTTCTTC.

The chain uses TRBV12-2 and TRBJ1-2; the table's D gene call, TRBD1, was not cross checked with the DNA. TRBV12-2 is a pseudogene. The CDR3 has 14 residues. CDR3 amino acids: CASRLPDSSYGYTF. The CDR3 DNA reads TGTGCAAGTCGCTTACCAGACAGTTCCTATGGCTACACCTTC.

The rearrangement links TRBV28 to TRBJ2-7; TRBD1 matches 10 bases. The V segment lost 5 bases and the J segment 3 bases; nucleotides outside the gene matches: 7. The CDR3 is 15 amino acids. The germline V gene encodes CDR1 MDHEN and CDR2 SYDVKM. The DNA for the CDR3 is TGTGCCAGCAGTCCCGGGACAGGGGCTTTCTACGAGCAGTACTTC. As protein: CASSPGTGAFYEQYF.

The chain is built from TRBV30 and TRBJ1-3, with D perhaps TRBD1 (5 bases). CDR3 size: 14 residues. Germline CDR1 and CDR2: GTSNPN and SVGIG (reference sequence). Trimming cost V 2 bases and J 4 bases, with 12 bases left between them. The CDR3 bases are TGTGCCTGGAGTTTAGGGGCGGCGGGAAACACCATATATTTT. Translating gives CAWSLGAAGNTIYF. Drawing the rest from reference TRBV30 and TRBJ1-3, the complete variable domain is SQTIHQWPATLVQPVGSPLSLECTVEGTSNPNLYWYRQAAGRGLQLLFYSVGIGQISSEVPQNLSASRPQDRQFILSSKKLLLSDSGFYLCAWSLGAAGNTIYFGEGSWLTVV.

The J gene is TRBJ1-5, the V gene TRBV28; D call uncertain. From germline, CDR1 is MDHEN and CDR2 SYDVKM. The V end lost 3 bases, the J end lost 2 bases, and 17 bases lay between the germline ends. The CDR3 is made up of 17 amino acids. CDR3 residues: CASSFREYYSGNQPQHF. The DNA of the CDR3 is TGTGCCAGCAGTTTCCGCGAATATTACTCGGGCAATCAGCCCCAGCATTTT.

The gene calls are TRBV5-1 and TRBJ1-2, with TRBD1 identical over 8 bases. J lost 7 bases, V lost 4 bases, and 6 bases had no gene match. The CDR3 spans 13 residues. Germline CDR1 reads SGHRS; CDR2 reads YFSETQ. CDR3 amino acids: CASSVDRAGGYTF. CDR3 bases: TGCGCCAGCAGCGTGGACAGGGCGGGTGGCTACACCTTC.

DNA of the CDR3: TGCGCCAACATCCGCTGCGACAGGGCCCCCCGTGGGAGCTACAATGAGCAGTTCTTC. Its protein product is CANIRCDRAPRGSYNEQFF. The J gene is TRBJ2-1, the V gene TRBV10-1, with 7 bases lining up with TRBD1. CDR3 length: 19 amino acids. Germline V gives CDR1 WNHNN, CDR2 SYGVQD (reference sequence). V shed 10 bases and J 3 bases; nucleotides not matched to a gene: 24.

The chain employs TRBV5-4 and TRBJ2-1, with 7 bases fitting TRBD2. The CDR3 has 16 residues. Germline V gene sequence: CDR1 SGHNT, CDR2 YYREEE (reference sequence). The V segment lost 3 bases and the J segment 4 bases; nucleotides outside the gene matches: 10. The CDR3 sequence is CASSWEGGPLYNEQFF. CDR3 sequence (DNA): TGTGCCAGCAGCTGGGAGGGAGGGCCCTTGTACAATGAGCAGTTCTTC.

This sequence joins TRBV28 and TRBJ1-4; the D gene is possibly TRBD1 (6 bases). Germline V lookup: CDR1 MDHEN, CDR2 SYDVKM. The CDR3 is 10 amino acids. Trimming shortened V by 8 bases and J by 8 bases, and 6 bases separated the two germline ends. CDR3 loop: CASGQEKLFF. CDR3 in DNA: TGTGCCAGCGGACAGGAAAAACTGTTTTTT. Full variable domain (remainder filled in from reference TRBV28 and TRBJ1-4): DVKVTQSSRYLVKRTGEKVFLECVQDMDHENMFWYRQDPGLGLRLIYFSYDVKMKEKGDIPEGYSVSREKKERFSLILESASTNQTSMYLCASGQEKLFFGSGTQLSVL.

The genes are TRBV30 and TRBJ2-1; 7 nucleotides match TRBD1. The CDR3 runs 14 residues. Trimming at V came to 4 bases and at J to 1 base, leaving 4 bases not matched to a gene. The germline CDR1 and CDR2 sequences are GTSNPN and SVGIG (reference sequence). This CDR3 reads CAWTGTVSYNEQFF. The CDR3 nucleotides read TGTGCCTGGACCGGGACAGTTTCCTACAATGAGCAGTTCTTC.

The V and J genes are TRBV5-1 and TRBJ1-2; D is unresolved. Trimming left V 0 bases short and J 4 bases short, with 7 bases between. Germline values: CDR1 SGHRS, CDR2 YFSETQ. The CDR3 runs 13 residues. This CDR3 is CASSLGGIYGYTF. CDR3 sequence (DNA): TGCGCCAGCAGCTTGGGAGGTATCTATGGCTACACCTTC.

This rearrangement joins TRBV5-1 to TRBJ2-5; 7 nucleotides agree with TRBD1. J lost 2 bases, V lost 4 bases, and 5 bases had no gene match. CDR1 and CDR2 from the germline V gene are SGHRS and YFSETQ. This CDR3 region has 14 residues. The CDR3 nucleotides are TGCGCCAGCAGCCGGGACAGTAAACAAGAGACCCAGTACTTC. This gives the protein CASSRDSKQETQYF.

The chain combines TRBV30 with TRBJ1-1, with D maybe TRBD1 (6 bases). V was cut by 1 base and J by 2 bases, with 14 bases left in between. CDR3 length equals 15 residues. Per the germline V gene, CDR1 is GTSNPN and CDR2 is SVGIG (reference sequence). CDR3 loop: CAWSGGRGANTEAFF. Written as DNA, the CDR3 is TGTGCCTGGAGTGGGGGGAGGGGGGCTAACACTGAAGCTTTCTTT.